These T cell receptor beta chains were read from a single sample in a study of blood T cells in healthy people across ages. TCRdb processed the 5' RACE reads anew with MiXCR; each CDR3 protein has one entry. Here the sample spans around 1.7 million distinct CDR3 sequences, 28% being singletons. The sequenced sample was blood. All receptors derive from a woman younger than 45 in good health. Both conserved end residues are part of each CDR3. Fields, in order: clone size, V gene, J gene, D gene, CDR3 DNA, CDR3 protein. D genes are given only for firm matches. The size field is filled for only some rows; it gives once, few, many or a size class.

few,TRBV6-5,TRBJ2-7,TRBD2,TGTGCCAGCAGTTACGGCGGGAGGGCCTCCGAGCAGTACTTC,CASSYGGRASEQYF
few,TRBV12-3/TRBV12-4,TRBJ2-4,TRBD1,TGTGCCAGCAGTCCTCAAGGGGGCCGACTGTACTTC,CASSPQGGRLYF
few,TRBV14,TRBJ2-5,-,TGTGCCAGCAGCCAAGAACAGAAGGGGTCCCAAGAGACCCAGTACTTC,CASSQEQKGSQETQYF
-,TRBV7-9,TRBJ2-1,TRBD1,TGTGCCAGCAGCCTCAGGACAGGGAGTATCGATGGGCAGTTCTTC,CASSLRTGSIDGQFF
-,TRBV7-6,TRBJ2-3,-,TGTGCCAGCAGCTTGGTGCGTGGGTTAACAGATACGCAGTATTTT,CASSLVRGLTDTQYF
-,TRBV7-9,TRBJ1-1,-,TGTGCCAGCAGCCCCCCTATCCGTGGTGAAGCTTTCTTT,CASSPPIRGEAFF
many,TRBV10-3,TRBJ2-5,-,TGTGCCATCAGTGAGTGGGGGGCGGAGGAGACCCAGTACTTC,CAISEWGAEETQYF
many,TRBV29-1,TRBJ2-3,-,TGCAGCACCGCCAGGGGGGCAGATACGCAGTATTTT,CSTARGADTQYF
-,TRBV20-1,TRBJ1-6,-,TGCAGTGCGAGGGCCCTCAATTCACCCCCCCACTTT,CSARALNSPPHF
-,TRBV20-1,TRBJ2-7,TRBD1,TGCAGTGGACTGACAGGGGTATTCTACGAGCAGTACTTC,CSGLTGVFYEQYF
-,TRBV3-1,TRBJ1-5,TRBD1,TGTGCCAGCAGCTCCCGGACAGGGGCCGGTCAGCCCCAGCATTTT,CASSSRTGAGQPQHF
few,TRBV24-1,TRBJ2-5,-,TGTGCCATCAGTGACGCCGGAGATGGTGGGAAAGAGACCCAGTACTTC,CAISDAGDGGKETQYF
-,TRBV15,TRBJ2-7,TRBD1,TGTGCCGCCAGCAGCGGACAGGGGGCGAAAGACGAGCAGTACTTC,CAASSGQGAKDEQYF
-,TRBV30,TRBJ2-2,-,TGTGCCTGGAGTGGGCCCAACTCCGGGGAGCTGTTTTTT,CAWSGPNSGELFF
-,TRBV12-3/TRBV12-4,TRBJ2-1,TRBD2,TGTGCCAGCAGTTCCGGGACTAGCGGGAGGGCGAGTCGGAATGAGCAGTTCTTC,CASSSGTSGRASRNEQFF
-,TRBV20-1,TRBJ1-2,-,TGCAGTGCTTCCGGACGGTATGGCTACACCTTC,CSASGRYGYTF
-,TRBV14,TRBJ1-5,-,TGTGCCAGCAGCCAACAAGAGACCCAGCATTTT,CASSQQETQHF
many,TRBV6-2/TRBV6-3,TRBJ2-1,-,TGTGCCAGCAGCCGACTGGGGCCAAATGAGCAGTTCTTC,CASSRLGPNEQFF
once,TRBV6-6,TRBJ1-4,TRBD1,TGTGCCAGCACCGAGAGGGACAGCGAAAATGAAAAACTGTTTTTT,CASTERDSENEKLFF
many,TRBV11-2,TRBJ2-7,-,TGTGCCAGCAGCTTAGTGACTAACTCCTACGAGCAGTACTTC,CASSLVTNSYEQYF
few,TRBV20-1,TRBJ2-7,TRBD2,TGCAGTGCCCGACTAGCGGGGGAGGTCTACGAGCAGTACTTC,CSARLAGEVYEQYF
few,TRBV20-1,TRBJ2-3,TRBD1,TGCAGTGCACCTGCCCGGGACAGGGACACAGATACGCAGTATTTT,CSAPARDRDTDTQYF
few,TRBV19,TRBJ1-5,-,TGTGCCAGTCGGAATGGTCATCAGCCCCAGCATTTT,CASRNGHQPQHF
few,TRBV3-1,TRBJ2-4,-,TGTGCCAGCAGCCAAGATATACTAGCCAAAAACATTCAGTACTTC,CASSQDILAKNIQYF
-,TRBV20-1,TRBJ2-1,-,TGCAGTGCTCACCGCGTAGGGCCTGGGGATGAGCAGTTCTTC,CSAHRVGPGDEQFF
-,TRBV6-1,TRBJ1-1,-,TGTGCCAGCACTGACACAGGGCTCACTGAAGCTTTCTTT,CASTDTGLTEAFF
-,TRBV5-1,TRBJ2-1,TRBD1,TGCGCCAGCAGCGCAGGGACAGGGGTAGGAAATGAGCAGTTCTTC,CASSAGTGVGNEQFF
few,TRBV5-1,TRBJ1-1,-,TGCGCCAGCGCACGGGGTCTGAACACTGAAGCTTTCTTT,CASARGLNTEAFF
few,TRBV27,TRBJ2-3,TRBD2,TGTGCCAGCAGTTCACTCGGGGGGAACCCAGATACGCAGTATTTT,CASSSLGGNPDTQYF
many,TRBV5-6,TRBJ2-5,-,TGTGCCAGCAGCTTGGGGAACAGGCGGGAGACCCAGTACTTC,CASSLGNRRETQYF
-,TRBV5-5,TRBJ2-1,TRBD2,TGTGCCAGCAGCTTGGGTGCTAGCGGGGAGCGGGAGCAGTTCTTC,CASSLGASGEREQFF
many,TRBV20-1,TRBJ2-4,-,TGCAGTGCTAGCTTGGTAGCCAAAAACATTCAGTACTTC,CSASLVAKNIQYF
-,TRBV5-5,TRBJ1-5,-,TGTGCCAGCTCCTGGGGCACGGGGGCCAGCAATCAGCCCCAGCATTTT,CASSWGTGASNQPQHF
once,TRBV5-1,TRBJ2-7,-,TGCGCCAGCAGCTTGAGTAGAGAGGTCGGCTACGATGAGCAGTACTTC,CASSLSREVGYDEQYF
-,TRBV27,TRBJ1-4,-,TGTGCCAGCAGTTCGGTTGGGGCGGGTGAGGAAAAACTGTTTTTT,CASSSVGAGEEKLFF
-,TRBV28,TRBJ1-2,-,TGTGCCAGCAGTCAACCCGGGACCTACTATGGCTACACCTTC,CASSQPGTYYGYTF
-,TRBV29-1,TRBJ2-7,TRBD1,TGCAGCGTAGAAACCGGGACAGGGCTATACGAGCAGTACTTC,CSVETGTGLYEQYF
-,TRBV14,TRBJ2-3,TRBD2,TGTGCCAGCAGCCAAGGCGGGGCTAGCGGGAGATATACGCAGTATTTT,CASSQGGASGRYTQYF
few,TRBV30,TRBJ1-2,-,TGTGCCTGGCGGACTCTTGGGGGCTATGGCTACACCTTC,CAWRTLGGYGYTF
many,TRBV6-2/TRBV6-3,TRBJ2-3,-,TGTGCCAGCAGTTACCTACAAAAGGAAACGCAGTATTTT,CASSYLQKETQYF
-,TRBV7-6,TRBJ2-7,-,TGTGCCAGCAGCTTAACGGATTACTACGAGCAGTACTTC,CASSLTDYYEQYF
-,TRBV7-2,TRBJ2-1,TRBD2,TGTGCCAGCAGCTTAGCCCTACGCAAGGGGCTAGCGGGAGGGCCGGCCTCCTACAATGAGCAGTTCTTC,CASSLALRKGLAGGPASYNEQFF
few,TRBV5-1,TRBJ2-3,-,TGCGCCAGCAGCGTAGGGTGGGATACGCAGTATTTT,CASSVGWDTQYF
few,TRBV7-9,TRBJ2-5,-,TGTGCCAGCAGCCCTCGGTCGACCGAGACCCAGTACTTC,CASSPRSTETQYF
-,TRBV27,TRBJ2-7,-,TGTGCCAGCAGTTTAGGGAACAGGGTAGCCTACGAGCAGTACTTC,CASSLGNRVAYEQYF
-,TRBV7-2,TRBJ2-1,-,TGTGCCAGCAGCTTTGGGAGGTGGCAGTTCTTC,CASSFGRWQFF
many,TRBV27,TRBJ2-7,TRBD1,TGTGCCAGCAGTTTATCAGGACAGGGGGGCTACGAGCAGTACTTC,CASSLSGQGGYEQYF
many,TRBV20-1,TRBJ1-5,-,TGCAGTGCTAAGGTTTATAGCAATCAGCCCCAGCATTTT,CSAKVYSNQPQHF
-,TRBV24-1,TRBJ2-1,-,TGTGCCACCAGTGAGACTGGTTTTGAGCAGTTCTTC,CATSETGFEQFF
-,TRBV2,TRBJ2-3,-,TGTGCCAGCAGTGTGAGTAGCACAGACACAGATACGCAGTATTTT,CASSVSSTDTDTQYF
many,TRBV20-1,TRBJ1-2,-,TGCAGTGCTAGAGACGACCTAAACTATGGCTACACCTTC,CSARDDLNYGYTF
-,TRBV7-6,TRBJ2-5,-,TGTGCCAGCAGCCCGAGACAACTAAGTCAAGAGACCCAGTACTTC,CASSPRQLSQETQYF
-,TRBV5-6,TRBJ2-1,TRBD2,TGTGCCAGCAGCTCGGCCTCAGCGGGGGGGCCTTCCTATGAGCAGTTCTTC,CASSSASAGGPSYEQFF
few,TRBV15,TRBJ2-7,TRBD1,TGTGCCACCAGCAGAGGGGGGACAGGGGGGTACGAGCAGTACTTC,CATSRGGTGGYEQYF
many,TRBV5-1,TRBJ2-5,-,TGCGCCAGCAGCCCAACGTACCAAGAGACCCAGTACTTC,CASSPTYQETQYF